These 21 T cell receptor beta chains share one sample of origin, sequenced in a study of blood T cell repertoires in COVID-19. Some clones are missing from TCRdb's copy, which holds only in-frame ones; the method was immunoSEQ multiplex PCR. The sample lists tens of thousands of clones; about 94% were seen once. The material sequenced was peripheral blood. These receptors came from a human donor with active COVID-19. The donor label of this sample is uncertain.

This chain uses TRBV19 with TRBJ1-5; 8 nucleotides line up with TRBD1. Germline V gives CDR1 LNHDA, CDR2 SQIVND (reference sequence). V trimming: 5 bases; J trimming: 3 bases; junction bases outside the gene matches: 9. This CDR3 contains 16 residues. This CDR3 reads CASSGQGALNNQPQHF. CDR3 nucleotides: TGTGCCAGTAGTGGCCAGGGGGCTTTGAACAATCAGCCCCAGCATTTT.

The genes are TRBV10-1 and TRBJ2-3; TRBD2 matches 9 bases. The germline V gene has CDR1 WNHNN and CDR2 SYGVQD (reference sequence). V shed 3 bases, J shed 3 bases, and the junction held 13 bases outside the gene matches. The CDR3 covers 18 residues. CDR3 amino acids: CASSEFSSGISKTDTQYF. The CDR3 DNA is TGCGCCAGCAGTGAATTTTCTAGCGGGATCAGCAAGACAGATACGCAGTATTTT.

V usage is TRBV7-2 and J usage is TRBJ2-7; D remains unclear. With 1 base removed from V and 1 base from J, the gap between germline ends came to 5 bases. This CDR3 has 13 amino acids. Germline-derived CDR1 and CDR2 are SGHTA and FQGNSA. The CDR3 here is CASSLDGSYEQYF. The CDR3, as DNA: TGTGCCAGCAGCTTAGACGGGTCCTACGAGCAGTACTTC.

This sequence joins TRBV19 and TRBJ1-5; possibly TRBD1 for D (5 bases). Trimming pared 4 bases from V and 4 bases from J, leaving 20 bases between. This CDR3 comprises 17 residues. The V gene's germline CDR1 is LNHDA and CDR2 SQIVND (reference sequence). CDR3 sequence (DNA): TGTGCCAGTAGTAGAAAGAACAGGCGTGACGTAAATCAGCCCCAGCATTTT. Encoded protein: CASSRKNRRDVNQPQHF.

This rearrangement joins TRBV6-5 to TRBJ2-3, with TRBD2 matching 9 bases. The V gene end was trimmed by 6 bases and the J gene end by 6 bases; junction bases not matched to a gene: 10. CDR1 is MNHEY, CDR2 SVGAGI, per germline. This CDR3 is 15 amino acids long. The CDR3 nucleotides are TGTGCCAGCAGCCCATTAGCGGGAGAGCGGGATACGCAGTATTTT. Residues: CASSPLAGERDTQYF.

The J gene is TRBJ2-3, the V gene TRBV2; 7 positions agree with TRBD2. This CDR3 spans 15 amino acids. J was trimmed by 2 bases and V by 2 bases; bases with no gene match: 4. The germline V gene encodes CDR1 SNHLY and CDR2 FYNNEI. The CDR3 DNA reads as TGTGCCAGCAGTGAATCTAGCGGATACACAGATACGCAGTATTTT. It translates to CASSESSGYTDTQYF.

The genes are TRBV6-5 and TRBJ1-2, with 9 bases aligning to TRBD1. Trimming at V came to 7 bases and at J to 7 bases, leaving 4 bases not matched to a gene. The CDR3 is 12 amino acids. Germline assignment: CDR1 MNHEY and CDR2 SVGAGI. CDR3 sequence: CASTTGGFGYTF. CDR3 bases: TGTGCCAGCACCACAGGGGGCTTTGGCTACACCTTC.

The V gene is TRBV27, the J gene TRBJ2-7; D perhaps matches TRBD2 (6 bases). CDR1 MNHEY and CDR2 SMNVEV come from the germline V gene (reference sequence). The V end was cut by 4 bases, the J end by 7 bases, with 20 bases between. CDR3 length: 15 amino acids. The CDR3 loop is CASSSRGWGAGEQYF. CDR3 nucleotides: TGTGCCAGCAGTTCCCGGGGGTGGGGAGCGGGTGAGCAGTACTTC.

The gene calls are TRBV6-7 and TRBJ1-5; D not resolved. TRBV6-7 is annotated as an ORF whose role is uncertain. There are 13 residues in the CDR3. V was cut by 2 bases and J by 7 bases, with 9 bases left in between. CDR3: CASSYPKPQPQHF. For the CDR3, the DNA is TGTGCCAGCAGTTACCCTAAGCCACAGCCCCAGCATTTT.

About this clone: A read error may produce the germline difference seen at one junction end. CDR3 region: CASSNSGELFF. CDR3 nucleotide sequence: TGTGCCAGCAGTAACAGCGGGGAGCTGTTTTTT. V usage is TRBV25-1 and J usage is TRBJ2-2; D unresolved. Germline lookup yields CDR1 MGHDK and CDR2 SYGVNS. This CDR3 comprises 11 residues.

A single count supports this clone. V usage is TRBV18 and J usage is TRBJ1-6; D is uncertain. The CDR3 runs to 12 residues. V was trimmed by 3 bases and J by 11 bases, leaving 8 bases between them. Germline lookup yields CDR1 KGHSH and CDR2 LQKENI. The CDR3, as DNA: TGTGCCAGCTCACCCAGTTTTCCACCCCTCCACTTT. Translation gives CASSPSFPPLHF.

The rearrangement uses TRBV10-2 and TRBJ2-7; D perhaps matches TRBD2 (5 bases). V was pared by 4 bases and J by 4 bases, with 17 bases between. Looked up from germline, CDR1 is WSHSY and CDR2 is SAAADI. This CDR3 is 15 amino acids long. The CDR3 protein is CASSGAGPTPYEQYF. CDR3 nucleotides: TGCGCCAGCAGTGGGGCGGGCCCGACGCCATACGAGCAGTACTTC.

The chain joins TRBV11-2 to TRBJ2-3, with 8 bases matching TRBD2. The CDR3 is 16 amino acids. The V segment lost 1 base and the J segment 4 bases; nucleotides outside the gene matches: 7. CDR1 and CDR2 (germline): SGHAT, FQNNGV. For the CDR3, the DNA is TGTGCCAGCAGCTTAGGTCCAGCGGGAGATCCAGATACGCAGTATTTT. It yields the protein CASSLGPAGDPDTQYF.

CDR3 bases: TGTGCCTGCTCCGGGAGTGTAGTGACCTTC. Its protein product is CACSGSVVTF. This chain connects TRBV28 to TRBJ1-2; no definite D call. Germline lookup yields CDR1 MDHEN and CDR2 SYDVKM. The CDR3 spans 10 residues. V was pared by 11 bases and J by 14 bases, with 18 bases between.

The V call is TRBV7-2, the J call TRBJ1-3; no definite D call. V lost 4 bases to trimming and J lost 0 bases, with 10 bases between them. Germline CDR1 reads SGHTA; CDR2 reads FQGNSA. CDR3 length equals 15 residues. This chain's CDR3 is CASSSPRGSGNTIYF. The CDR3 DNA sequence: TGTGCCAGCAGCTCCCCCCGGGGCTCTGGAAACACCATATATTTT.

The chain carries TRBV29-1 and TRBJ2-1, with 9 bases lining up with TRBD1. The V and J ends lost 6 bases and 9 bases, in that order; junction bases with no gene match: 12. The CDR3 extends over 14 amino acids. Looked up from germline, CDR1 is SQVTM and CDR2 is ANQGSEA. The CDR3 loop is CSVGQGIRLGEQFF. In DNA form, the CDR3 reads TGCAGCGTGGGACAGGGTATAAGGTTAGGTGAGCAGTTCTTC.

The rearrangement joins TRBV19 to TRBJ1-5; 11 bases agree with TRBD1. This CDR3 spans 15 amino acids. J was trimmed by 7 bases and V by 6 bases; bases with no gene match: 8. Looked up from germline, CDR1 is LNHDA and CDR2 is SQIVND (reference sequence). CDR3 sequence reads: CASRARTGGAQPQHF. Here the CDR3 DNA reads TGTGCCAGTAGAGCCAGGACAGGGGGCGCGCAGCCCCAGCATTTT.

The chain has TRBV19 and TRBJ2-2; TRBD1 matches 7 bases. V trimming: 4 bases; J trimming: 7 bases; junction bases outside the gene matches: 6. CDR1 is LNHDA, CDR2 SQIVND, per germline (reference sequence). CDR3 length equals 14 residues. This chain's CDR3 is CASSRGGEDGELFF. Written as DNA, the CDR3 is TGTGCCAGTAGTAGAGGGGGCGAGGACGGGGAGCTGTTTTTT.

This CDR3 is CASSPMLAGGTSRGYNEQFF. The DNA for the CDR3 is TGCGCCAGCAGCCCTATGCTAGCGGGAGGGACTTCGAGGGGCTACAATGAGCAGTTCTTC. J is TRBJ2-1 and V is TRBV4-3, with 12 nucleotides matching TRBD2. V lost 4 bases and J lost 3; bases outside the gene matches: 16. The germline V gene has CDR1 LGHNA and CDR2 YSLEER. The CDR3 totals 20 residues.

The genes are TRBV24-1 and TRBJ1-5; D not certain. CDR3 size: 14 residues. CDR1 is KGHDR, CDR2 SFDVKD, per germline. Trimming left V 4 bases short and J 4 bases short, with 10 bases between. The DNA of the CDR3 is TGTGCCACCAGTGAGCCTTGGAGTAATCAGCCCCAGCATTTT. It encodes CATSEPWSNQPQHF.

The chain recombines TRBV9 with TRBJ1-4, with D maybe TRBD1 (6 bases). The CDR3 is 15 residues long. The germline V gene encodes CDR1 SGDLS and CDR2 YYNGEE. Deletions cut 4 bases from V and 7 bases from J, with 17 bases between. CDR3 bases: TGTGCCAGCAGCCTCCACGGGGGGCGCGGTGAAAAACTGTTTTTT. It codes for CASSLHGGRGEKLFF.